This is a list of T cell receptor beta chains from one sample in a study of tumor and adjacent non-tumor tissue in lung cancer. TCRdb re-derived calls from the multiplex PCR reads in MiXCR, one entry per CDR3 protein. This table has tens of thousands of distinct CDR3 sequences, about 82% appearing once. Sample: distant non-tumor lung tissue. These receptors all stem from a man aged 55 to 70 with non-small cell lung cancer. The CDR3 runs from the conserved cysteine through the conserved F or W. D genes are given only for firm matches. Clone size appears in some rows only: once, few, many, or a class for an expanded clone.

abundance,d_gene,v_gene,j_gene,CDR3nt,CDR3aa
-,-,TRBV20-1,TRBJ2-1,TGCAGTGCCTTTGGCGGGCAGAAGTCCTACAATGAGCAGTTCTTC,CSAFGGQKSYNEQFF
-,-,TRBV7-9,TRBJ2-2,TGTGCCAGCAGCTTAACGATAGTGAGCGGGGAGCTGTTTTTT,CASSLTIVSGELFF
-,TRBD2,TRBV7-8,TRBJ2-1,TGTGCCAGCAGTTCGAGCGGGAGGGCCGGGGGCTATGAGCAGTTCTTC,CASSSSGRAGGYEQFF
-,-,TRBV12-5,TRBJ2-7,TGTGCTAGTGGTTTGGACACAGACGGAGGGGTCTACGAACAGTACTTC,CASGLDTDGGVYEQYF
-,-,TRBV11-2,TRBJ1-1,TGTGTCAGCAGCTTAGTCGGGAGGAGCATTGTAGCTTTCTTT,CVSSLVGRSIVAFF
-,-,TRBV20-1,TRBJ2-7,TGCAGTGCTAGAGGGGGTAGCGCAGACACCTACAAGCAGTATTTC,CSARGGSADTYKQYF
-,-,TRBV6-1,TRBJ2-2,TGTGCCAGCAGTGTTCAGACGAACACCTGGGAGCTGTTTTTT,CASSVQTNTWELFF
-,-,TRBV6-1,TRBJ1-1,TGTACCAGCAGTGAATGGGGGGTCAGAAACACTGAAGCTGTCTTT,CTSSEWGVRNTEAVF
-,TRBD1,TRBV18,TRBJ1-4,TGTGCCAGGTCACAGGGGACGATTGCAACTGATGAAAAACTGTTTTTT,CARSQGTIATDEKLFF
-,TRBD2,TRBV20-1,TRBJ2-3,TGCAGTGCTCGGACGTGGGGGGAGGGCCTTACCCCAGATAGGCAGTATTTT,CSARTWGEGLTPDRQYF
once,-,TRBV28,TRBJ1-4,TGTGCCAGCAGGGAAGGGGCCCGAGGGAGGGTCGAAAAACTGTTTTTT,CASREGARGRVEKLFF
-,TRBD1,TRBV11-2,TRBJ2-6,TGTGCCAGCAGTTTAGTTCAAGAGGACAGGCCCTCTGGGGCCAACGTCCTGACTTTC,CASSLVQEDRPSGANVLTF
-,TRBD1,TRBV20-1,TRBJ2-3,TGCAGTCCTAGGCGGCCAGACAGGGCGGCAGATACGCAGTATTTT,CSPRRPDRAADTQYF
once,-,TRBV5-1,TRBJ2-7,TGCGACAGTAGCTTGAACCGCTACGAGCAGTACTTC,CDSSLNRYEQYF
-,TRBD2,TRBV11-3,TRBJ2-2,TGTGCCAGCAGCTTCCGGGGAGCGGGGGGATACAGAGCCGGGGGGCTGTTTTTT,CASSFRGAGGYRAGGLFF
-,TRBD1,TRBV11-2,TRBJ2-6,TGTGCCAGCAGCTTAGCTCCAAAGGACAGGCCCTCTTGGGCCAACGTTCTGACTTTC,CASSLAPKDRPSWANVLTF
-,-,TRBV12-3/TRBV12-4,TRBJ1-4,TGTGCCAGCAGACCGGGGCAAGGTAATGAAAAACTGTTTTTT,CASRPGQGNEKLFF
many,TRBD2,TRBV20-1,TRBJ2-1,TGCAGTGCCCAGGGACTAGCGGGAGGGAACAATGAGCAGTTCTTC,CSAQGLAGGNNEQFF
-,-,TRBV6-5,TRBJ2-1,TGTGCCAGCAGTTACTCGTACAGGCTGAACTCCTACAATGACCAGTCCTTC,CASSYSYRLNSYNDQSF
many,TRBD1,TRBV7-8,TRBJ1-5,TGTGCCAGCAGCTTAAGCGGACAGGTCTCTCAGCCCCAGCATTTT,CASSLSGQVSQPQHF
-,TRBD2,TRBV6-5,TRBJ2-6,TGCGCCAGCAGCCTAGCGGCAGCCAGCTCTGGGTCCAACGTCCTGACTTTC,CASSLAAASSGSNVLTF
-,-,TRBV12-3/TRBV12-4,TRBJ1-5,TGTGCTAGCAGCCCTGGGACACCGATTAATCAGACCCAGCATTTT,CASSPGTPINQTQHF
-,-,TRBV6-2/TRBV6-3,TRBJ2-1,TGTGCCAGCAGACCGAGGGGTAGCTATTACAATGAGCAGTTCTTC,CASRPRGSYYNEQFF
-,-,TRBV6-2/TRBV6-3,TRBJ2-5,TGTGCCAGCAGTTACGGCCCCGGGGAGACCCAGTACTTC,CASSYGPGETQYF